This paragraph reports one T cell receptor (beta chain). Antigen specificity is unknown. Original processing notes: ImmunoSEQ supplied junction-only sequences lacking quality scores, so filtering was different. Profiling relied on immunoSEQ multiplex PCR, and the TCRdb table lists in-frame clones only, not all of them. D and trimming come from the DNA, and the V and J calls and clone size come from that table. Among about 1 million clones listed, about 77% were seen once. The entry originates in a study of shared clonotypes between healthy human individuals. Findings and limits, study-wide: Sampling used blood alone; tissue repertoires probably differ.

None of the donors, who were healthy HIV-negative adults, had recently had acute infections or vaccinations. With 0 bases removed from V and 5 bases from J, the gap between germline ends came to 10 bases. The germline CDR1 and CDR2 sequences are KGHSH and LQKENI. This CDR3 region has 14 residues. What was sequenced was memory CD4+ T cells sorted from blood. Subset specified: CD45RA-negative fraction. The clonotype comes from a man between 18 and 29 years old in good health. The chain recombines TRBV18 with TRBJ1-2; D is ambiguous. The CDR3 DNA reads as TGTGCCAGCTCACCACCTCACGCAGCTTATGGCTACACCTTC. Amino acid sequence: CASSPPHAAYGYTF.